These T cell receptor beta chains were read from a single sample in a study of blood T cell repertoires in COVID-19. The protocol was immunoSEQ multiplex PCR, while the TCRdb copy is restricted to in-frame clones and leaves out a portion. The repertoire includes 90,000 to 120,000 clones, roughly 90% of them detected once, and 4.5% to 5% sits in the top ten. The sample comprised peripheral blood. The source of these receptors is a man aged 35 to 55 with active or convalescent COVID-19. The CDR3 runs from the conserved cysteine through the conserved F or W. Each record gives: D gene, V gene, J gene, CDR3 DNA, CDR3 protein. The D gene is left open where the match is weak.

-	TRBV19	TRBJ1-5	TGTGCCACGACCGACGCGGGGGCGTCGGGTCAGCCCCAGCATTTT	CATTDAGASGQPQHF
TRBD2	TRBV12-3/TRBV12-4	TRBJ2-1	TGTGCCAGCAGACTAGCGGGAGGACATGAGCAGTTCTTC	CASRLAGGHEQFF
TRBD1	TRBV2	TRBJ1-6	TGTGCCAGCAATAGTGTGGGGACAGTTAATTCACCCCTCCACTTT	CASNSVGTVNSPLHF
TRBD1	TRBV12-3/TRBV12-4	TRBJ2-7	TGTGCCAGCAGAGAACAGGGGTTCGAGCAGTACTTC	CASREQGFEQYF
TRBD1	TRBV18	TRBJ2-7	TGTGCCAGCTCGACGGACAGGGGATCCTACGAGCAGTACTTC	CASSTDRGSYEQYF
-	TRBV6-2/TRBV6-3	TRBJ1-5	TGTGCCAGCAGCCCTAGGGGGAATCGGGAAAATCAGCCCCAGCATTTT	CASSPRGNRENQPQHF
TRBD1	TRBV19	TRBJ1-2	TGTGCCAGTAGTATTTGGGACAGGGATGGCTACACCTTC	CASSIWDRDGYTF
-	TRBV19	TRBJ1-5	TGTGCCAGTAGTATACAGGGTAAGAGCAATCAGCCCCAGCATTTT	CASSIQGKSNQPQHF
-	TRBV4-1	TRBJ2-7	TGCGCCAGCAGCCAAGATTGGCCGGGTGGGCAGTACTTC	CASSQDWPGGQYF
-	TRBV5-8	TRBJ1-5	TGTGCCAGCATGGGGGGAATGAGCAATCAGCCCCAGCATTTT	CASMGGMSNQPQHF
-	TRBV27	TRBJ1-3	TGTGCCAGCAGGGGAATGGGGCTTTACGGAAACACCATATATTTT	CASRGMGLYGNTIYF
TRBD1	TRBV3-1/TRBV3-2	TRBJ1-6	TGTGCCAGCAGCCTGGGACAGTATAATTCACCCCTCCACTTT	CASSLGQYNSPLHF
-	TRBV19	TRBJ2-3	TGTGCCAGTAGTTCCCAACCCTTACAGGGCACAGATACGCAGTATTTT	CASSSQPLQGTDTQYF
-	TRBV9	TRBJ1-1	TGTGCCAGCAGCGGTTGCGAGGGCGTATATTTAGGTGGCTTT	CASSGCEGVYLGGF